Each of the 6 T cell receptor beta chains below was sequenced from the same sample in a study of post-analysis software for immune sequencing data. Whole-study results and caveats: Five TRBV segments, including TRBV5-6, TRBV5-1 and TRBV20-1, were more frequent in patients than controls.

No antigen has been identified for these receptors. TCR beta cDNA libraries included unique molecular identifiers. MiXCR was run by TCRdb on the PCR reads, yielding one entry per CDR3 protein. The table lists about 680,000 distinct CDR3 sequences, approximately 59% of them singletons. Sequences were obtained from blood. Source of these receptors: a girl aged 2 to 9 with multiple sclerosis.

The rearrangement uses TRBV29-1 and TRBJ2-1; TRBD2 agrees at 15 bases. Germline values: CDR1 SQVTM, CDR2 ANQGSEA. This CDR3 spans 14 amino acids. With 7 bases clipped from V and 6 bases from J, the junction kept 4 bases outside the gene matches. CDR3 DNA sequence: TGCAGCGGTGGACTAGCGGGAGGGGGCAATGAGCAGTTCTTC. This codes for CSGGLAGGGNEQFF.

This clonotype has only a few counts. The gene calls are TRBV10-3 and TRBJ2-5, with TRBD2 matching over 11 bases. The ends lost 8 bases at V and 3 bases at J; junction bases unmatched: 5. Germline CDR1 and CDR2: ENHRY and SYGVKD. This CDR3 has 14 residues. In DNA, the CDR3 is TGTGCCATCGGAGGTAGCGGGAGGGAAGAGACCCAGTACTTC. It encodes CAIGGSGREETQYF.

A single count supports this clonotype. The V call is TRBV7-2, the J call TRBJ1-5; the D is unclear. The CDR3 covers 14 residues. The germline gives CDR1 SGHTA, CDR2 FQGNSA. V was clipped by 6 bases and J by 3 bases, with 12 bases between them. CDR3 amino acids: CASRPGRSNQPQHF. The CDR3 bases are TGTGCCAGCAGACCAGGACGGTCCAATCAGCCCCAGCATTTT.

The chain joins TRBV2 to TRBJ2-7; D may be TRBD2 (6 bases). V was clipped by 5 bases and J by 9 bases, with 14 bases between them. CDR1 is SNHLY and CDR2 is FYNNEI in the germline V gene. The CDR3 is 12 amino acids. DNA of the CDR3: TGTGCCAGCAGTCCCGGGACTCTGAGGCAGTACTTC. Its protein is CASSPGTLRQYF.

A note on this clonotype: This is likely a read error, given that the CDR3 carries no conserved phenylalanine or tryptophan at its end. V gene TRBV3-1 combines with J gene TRBJ2-7, with D perhaps being TRBD1 or TRBD2 (6 bases each). V was clipped by 2 bases and J by 7 bases, with 12 bases between them. Germline V gene sequence: CDR1 LGHDT, CDR2 YNNKEL (reference sequence). CDR3 length equals 13 residues. The CDR3: CASSQTGADEQYC. CDR3 in DNA: TGTGCCAGCAGCCAAACGGGGGCGGATGAGCAGTACTGC.

The chain employs TRBV12-3 or TRBV12-4 and TRBJ1-4; TRBD1 is a possible D gene (6 bases). The CDR3 runs 14 residues. V was shortened by 3 bases and J by 7 bases, with 12 bases between the two germline ends. CDR3 nucleotides: TGTGCCAGCAGTTTCCCAGGGGCGCGTGAAAAACTGTTTTTT. This encodes CASSFPGAREKLFF.